The clone carrying this T cell receptor beta chain was seen once. The antigen remains undetermined. This table comes from immunoSEQ multiplex PCR, and its TCRdb copy is limited to in-frame clones, with some not included. The sample has 70,000 to 90,000 clones, 90% to 95% seen once. This entry belongs to a study of a mutant IDH1 vaccine in newly diagnosed glioma. Germline CDR1 and CDR2: MNHEY and SMNVEV (reference sequence). The CDR3 contains 15 residues. Trimming removed 6 bases from V and 0 bases from J, with 15 bases in between. The sample's time point: week 5, during vaccination. Every vaccine dose comprised 300 ug of mutant IDH1 20-mer peptide plus topical imiquimod.

The chain combines TRBV27 with TRBJ2-7, with D perhaps matching TRBD1 (6 bases). Source: PBMCs, taken from a glioma patient whose treatment included an IDH1 peptide vaccine. This sequence was found in a woman aged 50 to 60 with glioma. The CDR3 sequence is CASSPQGGTSYEQYF. CDR3 sequence (DNA): TGTGCCAGCAGCCCCCAAGGGGGAACCTCCTACGAGCAGTACTTC.